A single sample is the source of the 16 T cell receptor beta chains below, sequenced in a study of blood T cell repertoires in COVID-19. Sequencing used immunoSEQ multiplex PCR; TCRdb keeps in-frame clones, though not all of them. Here the sample spans 100,000 to 150,000 clones, about 85% being singletons. Sample: peripheral blood. Receptors were obtained from a man of 80 years or more with active or convalescent COVID-19.

This sequence joins TRBV2 and TRBJ2-5; 12 positions match TRBD2. From germline, CDR1 is SNHLY and CDR2 FYNNEI. The CDR3 length is 15 residues. J gave up 5 bases and V 6 bases, and 7 bases lay outside the gene matches. CDR3 sequence: CASRVLAGGGETQYF. Written as DNA, the CDR3 is TGTGCCAGCAGGGTACTAGCGGGGGGAGGTGAGACCCAGTACTTC. Variable domain in full (rest from reference TRBV2 and TRBJ2-5): EPEVTQTPSHQVTQMGQEVILRCVPISNHLYFYWYRQILGQKVEFLVSFYNNEISEKSEIFDDQFSVERPDGSNFTLKIRSTKLEDSAMYFCASRVLAGGGETQYFGPGTRLLVL.

The genes are TRBV7-9 and TRBJ1-3; a weak D match, TRBD1 (5 bases). Germline V gene lookup returns CDR1 SEHNR and CDR2 FQNEAQ (reference sequence). CDR3 size: 16 residues. V lost 3 bases to trimming and J lost 0 bases, with 12 bases between them. The CDR3 loop reads CASSLEGPNSGNTIYF. The CDR3 DNA reads TGTGCCAGCAGCTTGGAGGGACCCAACTCTGGAAACACCATATATTTT.

The rearrangement links TRBV2 to TRBJ1-2; no definite D call. Germline lookup yields CDR1 SNHLY and CDR2 FYNNEI. Trimming took 7 bases from V and 7 from J, leaving 19 bases between them. CDR3 length equals 14 residues. This chain's CDR3 is CASTEVDKVGGYTF. The CDR3 DNA is TGTGCCAGCACCGAGGTCGATAAAGTCGGTGGCTACACCTTC.

The chain combines TRBV28 with TRBJ1-5, with 9 bases identical to TRBD1. Germline values: CDR1 MDHEN, CDR2 SYDVKM. This CDR3 region has 14 residues. V was clipped by 6 bases and J by 3 bases; unmatched bases: 3. The DNA for the CDR3 is TGTGCCAGCAGCACACAGGGGGCCAATCAGCCCCAGCATTTT. Amino acids: CASSTQGANQPQHF. The whole variable domain, filled in from reference TRBV28 and TRBJ1-5, reads DVKVTQSSRYLVKRTGEKVFLECVQDMDHENMFWYRQDPGLGLRLIYFSYDVKMKEKGDIPEGYSVSREKKERFSLILESASTNQTSMYLCASSTQGANQPQHFGDGTRLSIL.

The V call is TRBV5-6, the J call TRBJ2-1; maybe TRBD1 (5 bases). The CDR3 loop spans 14 amino acids. Germline CDR1 SGHDT, CDR2 YYEEEE. Trimming removed 0 bases at V and 7 bases at J, with 11 bases between. CDR3 bases: TGTGCCAGCAGCTTGGCCAGGCAGGGAAATGAGCAGTTCTTC. Its translation: CASSLARQGNEQFF.

The chain combines TRBV2 with TRBJ2-1; 8 bases map to TRBD2. V gave up 8 bases and J gave up 9 bases; unmatched junction bases: 12. The CDR3 has 14 residues. CDR1 and CDR2 (germline): SNHLY, FYNNEI. CDR3 amino acids: CASATGTRVGEQFF. In DNA form, the CDR3 reads TGTGCCAGCGCAACCGGGACTAGGGTCGGTGAGCAGTTCTTC. Filled out from reference TRBV2 and TRBJ2-1, the complete variable domain reads EPEVTQTPSHQVTQMGQEVILRCVPISNHLYFYWYRQILGQKVEFLVSFYNNEISEKSEIFDDQFSVERPDGSNFTLKIRSTKLEDSAMYFCASATGTRVGEQFFGPGTRLTVL.

J is TRBJ2-3 and V is TRBV7-3, with 11 bases lining up with TRBD2. V trimming: 1 base; J trimming: 6 bases; junction bases outside the gene matches: 9. The CDR3 contains 17 residues. Germline V gene data show CDR1 as SGHTA and CDR2 as FQGTGA. The CDR3 reads CASSLKRGLAGSDTQYF. The CDR3 DNA reads as TGTGCCAGCAGCTTAAAGCGAGGACTAGCGGGCTCGGATACGCAGTATTTT.

J is TRBJ1-3 and V is TRBV30, with D hard to call. This CDR3 region has 13 residues. Trimming removed 1 base from V and 3 bases from J, with 7 bases in between. The germline V gene encodes CDR1 GTSNPN and CDR2 SVGIG (reference sequence). The CDR3, as DNA: TGTGCCTGGAGTGGCGGACTTGGAAACACCATATATTTT. Protein: CAWSGGLGNTIYF.

The V and J genes are TRBV6-5 and TRBJ1-5, with unresolved D. The CDR3 has 12 residues. The germline V and J ends were trimmed by 9 bases and 3 bases, with 9 bases remaining between them. Germline CDR1 is MNHEY and CDR2 is SVGAGI. CDR3: CASHRFNQPQHF. The CDR3 bases are TGTGCCAGTCACAGATTCAATCAGCCCCAGCATTTT.

V is TRBV21-1 and J is TRBJ1-5; TRBD1, the table's D call, lacks a check against the DNA. TRBV21-1 is a pseudogene. This CDR3 spans 18 amino acids. In DNA, the CDR3 is TGTGCCAGCAGCAAAAGGGGCCGGAGACCTTATAGCAATCAGCCCCAGCATTTT. Translated, it gives CASSKRGRRPYSNQPQHF.

This chain uses TRBV28 with TRBJ1-6, with 10 bases fitting TRBD1. This CDR3 has 17 residues. CDR1 and CDR2 (germline): MDHEN, SYDVKM. V trimming: 5 bases; J trimming: 6 bases; junction bases outside the gene matches: 10. CDR3 sequence reads: CASSPGTGVVFNSPLHF. In DNA, the CDR3 is TGTGCCAGCAGTCCCGGGACAGGGGTCGTCTTTAATTCACCCCTCCACTTT.

This clone was counted only a few times. The CDR3 DNA sequence: TGTGCCAGCAGCCCGGGACTAGCGGGAGGGCTGTACCAAGAGACCCAGTACTTC. Translating it yields CASSPGLAGGLYQETQYF. V gene TRBV5-6 combines with J gene TRBJ2-5; 16 nucleotides align to TRBD2. Germline V gives CDR1 SGHDT, CDR2 YYEEEE. The V and J ends lost 4 bases and 0 bases, in that order; junction bases with no gene match: 6. This CDR3 spans 18 amino acids. Supplemented by reference TRBV5-6 and TRBJ2-5, the full variable domain reads DAGVTQSPTHLIKTRGQQVTLRCSPKSGHDTVSWYQQALGQGPQFIFQYYEEEERQRGNFPDRFSGHQFPNYSSELNVNALLLGDSALYLCASSPGLAGGLYQETQYFGPGTRLLVL.

The chain couples TRBV4-2 to TRBJ2-7; maybe TRBD2 (6 bases). Trimming took 0 bases from V and 1 from J, leaving 16 bases between them. Germline V gives CDR1 LGHNA, CDR2 YNFKEQ. This CDR3 region has 17 residues. The CDR3 loop is CASSQDRGGIASYEQYF. The CDR3 DNA sequence: TGTGCCAGCAGCCAAGACCGGGGCGGGATCGCATCCTACGAGCAGTACTTC.

This clone was counted between two and nine times. J is TRBJ2-1 and V is TRBV7-7; 9 bases fit TRBD1. V dropped 3 bases and J dropped 7; count of bases not matched to a gene: 7. This CDR3 has 15 amino acids. CDR1 is SSHAT and CDR2 is FNYEAQ in the germline V gene (reference sequence). The CDR3 DNA follows: TGTGCCAGCAGCTTGAGCCCGGGACAGGGAAATGAGCAGTTCTTC. Translation gives CASSLSPGQGNEQFF.

This clone is a singleton in its sample. V is TRBV28 and J is TRBJ1-2; 7 nucleotides agree with TRBD1. Per the germline V gene, CDR1 is MDHEN and CDR2 is SYDVKM. This CDR3 has 14 residues. Unmatched junction bases numbered 12, after V lost 5 bases and J lost 9 bases. The CDR3 DNA follows: TGTGCCAGCAGTCCGCCGGACAGGACTTATAGCTACACCTTC. It encodes CASSPPDRTYSYTF.

The chain recombines TRBV7-2 with TRBJ2-2; D perhaps matches TRBD2 (5 bases). V dropped 7 bases and J dropped 9 bases, with 21 bases sitting between them. This CDR3 region has 15 residues. Germline V CDR1 and CDR2: SGHTA, FQGNSA. CDR3 protein: CASNPSGFRRRELFF. As DNA, the CDR3 is TGTGCCAGCAACCCAAGCGGATTTAGGAGGAGGGAGCTGTTTTTT.